A selection of T cell receptor beta chains follows, all from one sample in a study of blood T cell repertoires in COVID-19. Only in-frame clones appear in the TCRdb table, and some are missing; sequencing was by immunoSEQ multiplex PCR. The data show 70,000 or so clones, about four fifths seen once. What was sequenced was peripheral blood. Receptor source: a woman of 80 years or more with acute or convalescent COVID-19. Each CDR3 is given with its conserved first and last residue. A D gene is named only where the DNA matches it firmly. For some rows the clone size is stated as once, few or many, or as a class when expanded; others skip it.

cdr3_length,j_call,v_call,d_call,clone_size,cdr3_nt,cdr3_aa
12,TRBJ1-1,TRBV2,.,.,TGTGCCAGCACCGTACGGGGCACTGAAGCTTTCTTT,CASTVRGTEAFF
13,TRBJ2-7,TRBV29-1,.,once,TGCAGCGTTGAGAAACAGGGAACCTACGAGCAGTACTTC,CSVEKQGTYEQYF
13,TRBJ2-1,TRBV2,TRBD1,.,TGTGCCAGCACCAGGGACAGGGACAATGAGCAGTTCTTC,CASTRDRDNEQFF
16,TRBJ2-3,TRBV4-1,TRBD2,.,TGCGCCAGCAGCCAAGGCGGCGGGGGGATCACAGATACGCAGTATTTT,CASSQGGGGITDTQYF
15,TRBJ1-2,TRBV4-1,TRBD1,.,TGCGCCAGCAGCCCGGGACAGGGGTTGGACTATGGCTACACCTTC,CASSPGQGLDYGYTF
15,TRBJ1-1,TRBV4-2,TRBD1,.,TGTGCCAGCAGCCGTGGCAGGGGGCAAGGGACTGAAGCTTTCTTT,CASSRGRGQGTEAFF
13,TRBJ1-1,TRBV5-5,.,.,TGTGCCAGCAGTCTACAGCCAAACACTGAAGCTTTCTTT,CASSLQPNTEAFF
13,TRBJ2-7,TRBV6-5,TRBD2,.,TGTGCCAGCAGCATCAGCGGGGGAGGCGAGCAGTACTTC,CASSISGGGEQYF
16,TRBJ2-3,TRBV4-1,TRBD1,.,TGCGCCAGCAGCCAAGATGGTACCCAGGGGGCAGATACGCAGTATTTT,CASSQDGTQGADTQYF
14,TRBJ1-1,TRBV3-1/TRBV3-2,.,.,TGTGCCAGCAGCCAAAACCAGCAGGGCACTGAAGCTTTCTTT,CASSQNQQGTEAFF
13,TRBJ2-7,TRBV15,TRBD2,.,TGTGCCACCAGCAGCGTAGCGGGGGGCGAGCAGTACTTC,CATSSVAGGEQYF
14,TRBJ2-4,TRBV10-2,.,once,TGCGCCAGCAGTGAGTCTCAGACAGTGAACATTCAGTACTTC,CASSESQTVNIQYF
13,TRBJ1-4,TRBV3-1/TRBV3-2,.,.,TGTGCCAGCAGCCAAGATAACAGGCTCCAGCTGTTTTTT,CASSQDNRLQLFF
15,TRBJ1-6,TRBV2,TRBD1,.,TGTGCCAGCAGTGAAAGACAGGGGCTGAGTTCACCCCTCCACTTT,CASSERQGLSSPLHF
15,TRBJ1-5,TRBV15,.,.,TGTGCCACCAGCAAGGGGGGGGGCGGCAATCAGCCCCAGCATTTT,CATSKGGGGNQPQHF
14,TRBJ2-3,TRBV19,.,.,TGTGCCAGTAGTCAGCGACAGGGCACAGATACGCAGTATTTT,CASSQRQGTDTQYF
15,TRBJ2-1,TRBV6-5,TRBD2,.,TGTGCCAGCAGGCCCCGGGAGGGAACATACAATGAGCAGTTCTTC,CASRPREGTYNEQFF
13,TRBJ1-2,TRBV28,.,.,TGTGCCACCACCTGGGGGGGCAGCTATGGCTACACCTTC,CATTWGGSYGYTF
13,TRBJ1-1,TRBV6-1,.,few,TGTGCCAGCAGTGAATTCATGGGACTTGAAGCTTTCTTT,CASSEFMGLEAFF
14,TRBJ1-1,TRBV5-1,.,.,TGCGCCAGCAGCTTGAGTGGGGGGAGCACTGAAGCTTTCTTT,CASSLSGGSTEAFF
13,TRBJ2-7,TRBV12-5,TRBD1,.,TGTGCTAGTGGTTGGCAGGGGGCCTACGAGCAGTACTTC,CASGWQGAYEQYF
12,TRBJ2-5,TRBV5-1,.,few,TGCGCCAGCAGCTTGGTAGGGGTCGTGTTCTACTTC,CASSLVGVVFYF
15,TRBJ1-2,TRBV4-1,.,.,TGCGCCAGCAGCCAAGTCCGGGGTGCTAACTATGGCTACACCTTC,CASSQVRGANYGYTF
14,TRBJ1-4,TRBV3-1/TRBV3-2,TRBD1,.,TGTGCCAGCAGCCTACAGGGGGCTGGTGAAAAACTGTTTTTT,CASSLQGAGEKLFF
14,TRBJ2-7,TRBV21-1,.,.,TGTGCCAGCAGCACCCGGACTAGCGGGGGCGAGCAGTACTTC,CASSTRTSGGEQYF
16,TRBJ2-6,TRBV3-1/TRBV3-2,TRBD1,.,TGTGCCAGCGCGGAAGGACAGGGGACTGGGGCCAACGTCCTGACTTTC,CASAEGQGTGANVLTF
14,TRBJ1-1,TRBV10-3,.,.,TGTGCCATCAGTGAGAGTATGAGTGTCACTGAAGCTTTCTTT,CAISESMSVTEAFF
14,TRBJ2-1,TRBV23-1,TRBD1,.,TGCGCCAGCAGCCTGGACAGGGGGCATGATGAGCAGTTCTTC,CASSLDRGHDEQFF
14,TRBJ1-4,TRBV5-1,.,.,TGCGCCAGCAGCATACAGGGCCTTGATGAAAAACTGTTTTTT,CASSIQGLDEKLFF
12,TRBJ1-5,TRBV12-3/TRBV12-4,.,.,TGTGCCAGCAGTCCCGGCAATCAGCCCCAGCATTTT,CASSPGNQPQHF
13,TRBJ2-7,TRBV6-5,.,.,TGTGCCAGCGGGCGGGATGCAATCGGCGAGCAGTACTTC,CASGRDAIGEQYF
14,TRBJ2-3,TRBV7-3,.,.,TGTGCCAGCAGCGAGCGGGTCAGCACAGATACGCAGTATTTT,CASSERVSTDTQYF